The 16 T cell receptor beta chains presented below share a single source sample, sequenced in a study of human T cells and chemical hapten exposure. Time point indicated: patch test 3, about 24 weeks after DPC sensitization. Specified treatment: therapeutic diphenylcyclopropenone sensitization with weekly scalp DPC. MiXCR, run by TCRdb on the RACE reads, gives a single entry per CDR3 protein. The table shows some 89,000 distinct CDR3 sequences, with about 28% occurring only once. The starting material was whole blood, obtained in connection with sensitization to the hapten diphenylcyclopropenone (DPC). The receptors were gathered from a man aged 40-49 years with alopecia areata. Some clones in this sample may be carry-over from other donors' samples.

The V gene is TRBV6-5, the J gene TRBJ2-1; 8 nucleotides align to TRBD2. The CDR3 runs to 15 residues. Germline V gene sequence: CDR1 MNHEY, CDR2 SVGAGI. V was pared by 6 bases and J by 3 bases, with 7 bases of the junction left unmatched. The CDR3 spells CASRLTSGNYNEQFF. The CDR3 DNA is TGTGCCAGCAGACTAACTAGCGGAAACTACAATGAGCAGTTCTTC.

This clonotype was counted a few times. V and J are TRBV3-1 and TRBJ2-4; D gene ambiguous. V gave up 0 bases and J gave up 0 bases, with 9 bases separating them. In germline, CDR1 is LGHDT, CDR2 YNNKEL (reference sequence). The CDR3 consists of 16 residues. The CDR3 here is CASSQEGFLAKNIQYF. The DNA for the CDR3 is TGTGCCAGCAGCCAAGAGGGGTTTCTAGCCAAAAACATTCAGTACTTC.

The chain carries TRBV2 and TRBJ2-7; a possible D gene is TRBD1 (6 bases). CDR3 length: 16 residues. The V end was cut by 7 bases, the J end by 0 bases, with 19 bases between. Germline lookup yields CDR1 SNHLY and CDR2 FYNNEI. The CDR3 DNA is TGTGCCAGCACTGTACCTACAGGGATCAGCTCCTACGAGCAGTACTTC. It specifies CASTVPTGISSYEQYF.

This chain links TRBV7-2 with TRBJ2-5, with 13 bases identical to TRBD2. Germline V gives CDR1 SGHTA, CDR2 FQGNSA. The CDR3 is 17 residues long. V shed 3 bases and J 0 bases; nucleotides not matched to a gene: 4. The DNA for the CDR3 is TGTGCCAGCAGCTTCACCGGACTAGCGGGGGACCAAGAGACCCAGTACTTC. As protein: CASSFTGLAGDQETQYF.

The chain uses TRBV29-1 and TRBJ1-1, with a tentative D call TRBD1 (6 bases). From germline, CDR1 is SQVTM and CDR2 ANQGSEA. The CDR3 loop spans 12 amino acids. The CDR3 is CSVKSGGGEAFF. The DNA for the CDR3 is TGCTCAGTGAAGAGCGGGGGCGGCGAAGCTTTCTTT. Together with reference TRBV29-1 and TRBJ1-1, the CDR3 gives the full variable domain: SAVISQKPSRDICQRGTSLTIQCQVDSQVTMMFWYRQQPGQSLTLIATANQGSEATYESGFVIDKFPISRPNLTFSTLTVSNMSPEDSSIYLCSVKSGGGEAFFGQGTRLTVV.

This clonotype was seen a few times. The chain carries TRBV27 and TRBJ1-5, with 7 nucleotides matching TRBD1. Germline V gene sequence: CDR1 MNHEY, CDR2 SMNVEV (reference sequence). V dropped 5 bases and J dropped 6; count of bases not matched to a gene: 10. This CDR3 has 15 amino acids. The CDR3 spells CASSLLGQVGQPQHF. The CDR3 nucleotides read TGTGCCAGCAGTCTTCTTGGACAGGTCGGTCAGCCCCAGCATTTT.

The sample holds a few counts of this clonotype. The rearrangement joins TRBV24-1 to TRBJ2-1; 10 positions agree with TRBD1. CDR3 length: 14 residues. In germline, CDR1 is KGHDR, CDR2 SFDVKD. V dropped 9 bases and J dropped 6; count of bases not matched to a gene: 7. The CDR3 loop is CATRGDRGGNEQFF. The CDR3 DNA sequence: TGTGCCACCCGAGGGGACAGGGGCGGCAATGAGCAGTTCTTC.

The chain has TRBV6-5 and TRBJ2-7; TRBD1 matches 7 bases. V trimming: 6 bases; J trimming: 5 bases; junction bases outside the gene matches: 4. The CDR3 has 12 residues. Germline loops: CDR1 MNHEY, CDR2 SVGAGI. CDR3 sequence reads: CASRTQGDEQYF. The CDR3 nucleotides read TGTGCCAGCAGGACCCAGGGGGACGAGCAGTACTTC.

The rearrangement uses TRBV6-6 and TRBJ2-7, with D possibly TRBD2 on 6 matching bases. The CDR3 totals 16 residues. The germline V gene encodes CDR1 MNHNY and CDR2 SVGAGI (reference sequence). V was clipped by 0 bases and J by 2 bases, with 14 bases between them. The CDR3 DNA follows: TGTGCCAGCAGTTACTCGAAGTCGGGAGTCCCCTACGAGCAGTACTTC. Translation: CASSYSKSGVPYEQYF.

This clonotype has just a few counts. The gene calls are TRBV7-2 and TRBJ2-3; the D is unclear. Germline V gives CDR1 SGHTA, CDR2 FQGNSA. CDR3 length: 14 residues. The V gene lost 1 base and the J gene lost 1 base, with 6 bases spanning the gap. CDR3 DNA sequence: TGTGCCAGCAGCTTAGATATTGGCACAGATACGCAGTATTTT. This sequence encodes CASSLDIGTDTQYF.

This clonotype was observed a few times. The J gene is TRBJ2-5, the V gene TRBV5-1, with 9 bases fitting TRBD2. Germline loops: CDR1 SGHRS, CDR2 YFSETQ. The CDR3 loop spans 15 amino acids. V lost 3 bases and J lost 2; bases outside the gene matches: 5. DNA of the CDR3: TGCGCCAGCAGCTCTCAGACTAGCGGACAAGAGACCCAGTACTTC. Translated, it gives CASSSQTSGQETQYF.

This clonotype showed up just a few times. The chain recombines TRBV4-3 with TRBJ2-7, with D perhaps TRBD1 (6 bases). CDR3 size: 15 residues. The germline CDR1 and CDR2 sequences are LGHNA and YSLEER. V gave up 1 base and J gave up 0 bases, with 10 bases separating them. The CDR3 reads CASSQAPDSSYEQYF. The CDR3 nucleotides are TGCGCCAGCAGCCAAGCGCCGGACAGCTCCTACGAGCAGTACTTC.

This clonotype was recorded a few times. The V and J genes are TRBV6-4 and TRBJ1-1, with D perhaps TRBD1 (6 bases). Germline V gene lookup returns CDR1 MRHNA and CDR2 SNTAGT. The V end was cut by 0 bases, the J end by 8 bases, with 10 bases between. The CDR3 covers 13 residues. The CDR3 DNA is TGTGCCAGCAGTGACTCACCGGGGGCGGAAGCTTTCTTT. The encoded protein is CASSDSPGAEAFF.

To note about this clonotype: The missing conserved phenylalanine or tryptophan at the end of this CDR3 makes a read error likely. No DNA is shown, since the ends of the CDR3 on it are uncertain; the CDR3 is the one TCRdb lists. The rearrangement uses TRBV27 and TRBJ1-3; no DNA check was done on the table's D call, TRBD1. Ends included, the CDR3 has 9 residues. Germline loops: CDR1 MNHEY, CDR2 SMNVEV (reference sequence). The CDR3 here is CASLEGGPR.

This clonotype occurred a few times. This chain's CDR3 is CASSYREDYGYTF. The CDR3 DNA reads as TGTGCCAGCAGTTACCGGGAGGACTATGGCTACACCTTC. V usage is TRBV6-6 and J usage is TRBJ1-2; D gene ambiguous. Trimming removed 2 bases from V and 3 bases from J, with 7 bases in between. The germline V gene encodes CDR1 MNHNY and CDR2 SVGAGI (reference sequence). CDR3 length: 13 amino acids.

This chain links TRBV5-1 with TRBJ1-2; perhaps TRBD1 as D (5 bases). V lost 3 bases, J lost 7 bases, and 13 bases lay in between. CDR3 size: 13 residues. Germline V gene sequence: CDR1 SGHRS, CDR2 YFSETQ. The CDR3 here is CASSSAGESGYTF. The CDR3 nucleotides read TGCGCCAGCAGCTCAGCGGGGGAAAGTGGCTACACCTTC.